A selection of T cell receptor beta chains follows, all from one sample in a study of T cell changes during pregnancy in multiple sclerosis. The method was immunoSEQ multiplex PCR; TCRdb's version includes in-frame clones alone and lacks a portion of them. Seen here are approximately 40,000 clones, about 96% observed once, and the top ten hold 0.89%. The source material was peripheral blood, sampled in the second trimester of pregnancy. All receptors come from a female donor with multiple sclerosis, enrolled in a pregnancy study. CDR3s include the opening cysteine and the closing phenylalanine or tryptophan. The D gene is left open where the match is weak. Some rows have no size entry. The others give once, few or many, or a class for an expanded clone.

j_call clone_size d_call v_call cdr3_nt cdr3_aa
TRBJ1-5 NA TRBD1 TRBV27 TGTGCCAGCAAACCGATTCAGGGGGAACTGAATCAGCCCCAGCATTTT CASKPIQGELNQPQHF
TRBJ1-5 NA TRBD1 TRBV18 TGTGCCAGCTCACGAATTCCGGGACAGGGCGATCAGCCCCAGCATTTT CASSRIPGQGDQPQHF
TRBJ1-5 NA TRBD1 TRBV4-1 TGCGCCAGCAGCCAAGACCCAGGGGGCTTCAATCAGCCCCAGCATTTT CASSQDPGGFNQPQHF
TRBJ2-2 NA TRBD2 TRBV2 TGTGCCAGCAGATCCACTAGCGGGGGGAACACCGGGGAGCTGTTTTTT CASRSTSGGNTGELFF
TRBJ1-3 NA TRBD1 TRBV5-1 TGCGCCAGCAGCTCCCGGACAGGTTCGCTCTCTGGAAACACCATATATTTT CASSSRTGSLSGNTIYF
TRBJ1-2 NA NA TRBV11-2 TGTGCCAGCAGACTGGCGCAGGGATCCTATGGCTACACCTTC CASRLAQGSYGYTF
TRBJ1-2 NA NA TRBV19 TGTGCCAGTACGGGGCCCGGGACACTTTATGGCTACACCTTC CASTGPGTLYGYTF
TRBJ2-1 NA TRBD2 TRBV11-2 TGTGCCAGCAGCCCAGGGACTAGAGGGTTCTTC CASSPGTRGFF
TRBJ2-1 NA TRBD2 TRBV11-3 TGTGCCAGCAGCCCAGCCTTAGCGGGGCAGAACTACAATGAGCAGTTCTTC CASSPALAGQNYNEQFF
TRBJ2-5 NA TRBD1 TRBV2 TGTGCCAGCAGTGGGGGGACAGTCGAGACCCAGTACTTC CASSGGTVETQYF
TRBJ2-3 NA NA TRBV6-6 TGTGCCAGCAGCTCCCCGAGGGGGAGCACAGATACGCAGTATTTT CASSSPRGSTDTQYF
TRBJ1-1 NA NA TRBV7-6 TGTGCCAGCAGCTTACCCGCTGGGCAGGTACCGAACACTGAAGCTTTCTTT CASSLPAGQVPNTEAFF
TRBJ1-6 once TRBD1 TRBV5-4 TGTGCCAGCAGCGCGGGACAGGGGTATTCACCCCTCCACTTT CASSAGQGYSPLHF
TRBJ2-5 NA NA TRBV18 TGTGCCAGCTCACCAGGGACTCGTGAGACCCAGTACTTC CASSPGTRETQYF
TRBJ2-1 NA TRBD1 TRBV7-9 TGTGCCAGCAGCCCCCGGGACAGGGGATACAATGAGCAGTTCTTC CASSPRDRGYNEQFF
TRBJ2-1 NA NA TRBV21-1 TGTGCCAGCAGCAAGGGGCGGACAGCCGGCAAAGGGCACAATGAGCAGTTCTTC CASSKGRTAGKGHNEQFF
TRBJ2-1 NA NA TRBV11-2 TGTGCCAGCAGCTTAAGCCCCGAGCAGTTCTTC CASSLSPEQFF
TRBJ2-1 NA NA TRBV19 TGTGCCAGTACTCAGGAAGCGGCCTCCTACAATGAGCAGTTCTTC CASTQEAASYNEQFF
TRBJ1-5 NA NA TRBV14 TGTGCCAGCAGCCAAGTCGAGGGGGGCAATCAGCCCCAGCATTTT CASSQVEGGNQPQHF
TRBJ2-7 NA NA TRBV19 TGTGCCAGTAGTATAGAAGGGGCAGCCGTTTACGAGCAGTACTTC CASSIEGAAVYEQYF
TRBJ2-5 NA NA TRBV7-5 TGTGTCAGAAGCTTACGGAGACCGGACAGGGGCGACCAAGAGACCCAGTACTTC CVRSLRRPDRGDQETQYF
TRBJ1-2 NA NA TRBV5-4 TGTGCCAGCAGCTTGCCAGGCCTAGCATATGGCTACACCTTC CASSLPGLAYGYTF
TRBJ1-5 NA TRBD1 TRBV19 TGTGCCAGTATGGTAGGACAGGGAAGCAATCAGCCCCAGCATTTT CASMVGQGSNQPQHF
TRBJ2-7 NA TRBD1 TRBV7-6 TGTGCCAGCAGCTCATCACAGGGGAGCTCCTACGAGCAGTACTTC CASSSSQGSSYEQYF
TRBJ2-3 NA TRBD2 TRBV6-5 TGTGCCAGCAGCCGATGGGAGGGCAAAGGAGATACGCAGTATTTT CASSRWEGKGDTQYF
TRBJ1-2 NA NA TRBV12-5 TGTGCTAGTGGTTCCGGACATTTAGCTAACTATGGCTACACCTTC CASGSGHLANYGYTF
TRBJ1-1 NA TRBD1 TRBV28 TGTGCCAGCCGTGCCTCCGGACAGGCCCGGGGAACGAACACTGAAGCTTTCTTT CASRASGQARGTNTEAFF
TRBJ2-3 NA NA TRBV14 TGTGCCAGCAGCCAAGCGAATGTCCTAGTTCGCCCAGATACGCAGTATTTT CASSQANVLVRPDTQYF
TRBJ2-1 NA NA TRBV27 TGTGCCAGCAGTTTATACAGGGCCGATGATGAGCAGTTCTTC CASSLYRADDEQFF
TRBJ2-5 NA TRBD2 TRBV5-1 TGCGCCAGCAGCCCCAGACTAGCGGGAGCAGAAGAGACCCAGTACTTC CASSPRLAGAEETQYF
TRBJ1-2 NA TRBD1 TRBV6-1 TGTGCCAGCAGTAGACAGGGCTATGGCTACACCTTC CASSRQGYGYTF
TRBJ1-1 NA TRBD1 TRBV6-5 TGTGCCAGCAGTTACGGGTACAGGGGGAACACTGAAGCTTTCTTT CASSYGYRGNTEAFF
TRBJ1-2 NA NA TRBV7-2 TGTGCCAGCAGCCCGGACAGTTCCTATGGCTACACCTTC CASSPDSSYGYTF
TRBJ2-5 NA NA TRBV15 TGTGCCACCAGCAGAGATATTACGGTAGAGACCCAGTACTTC CATSRDITVETQYF
TRBJ2-1 NA TRBD2 TRBV6-6 TGTGCCAGCAGTTTCGGGGGGGCTAGCGGGCGGGGTGAGCAGTTCTTC CASSFGGASGRGEQFF